One and the same sample provided the 17 T cell receptor beta chains below, sequenced in a study of spatial heterogeneity in lung cancer. TCRdb called the 5' RACE reads again in MiXCR, with one record for every CDR3 protein. The sample lists about 24,000 distinct CDR3 sequences, about 3% occurring once. Time point: sample taken at primary tumor resection. The sample was PBMCs, taken at surgery. These receptors came from a female donor with early-stage non-small cell lung cancer.

This clonotype has ten or more counts. CDR3 amino acids: CASSSYGAPGGELFF. The CDR3 nucleotides are TGTGCCAGCAGCTCTTACGGGGCCCCAGGCGGGGAGCTGTTTTTT. The chain employs TRBV7-6 and TRBJ2-2; D is tentatively TRBD1 or TRBD2 (5 bases each). The germline CDR1 and CDR2 sequences are SGHVS and FNYEAQ. Trimming stripped 4 bases from V and 7 bases from J, with 16 bases between. The CDR3 has 15 amino acids.

This clonotype has ten or more counts. The chain links TRBV28 to TRBJ2-3; 9 bases match TRBD2. V lost 6 bases to trimming and J lost 0 bases; unmatched junction nucleotides: 13. CDR1 is MDHEN, CDR2 SYDVKM, per germline. The CDR3 is 18 amino acids. This CDR3 is CASRPFSGSLKSTDTQYF. The DNA of the CDR3 is TGTGCCAGCAGGCCTTTTAGCGGGAGCCTTAAGAGCACAGATACGCAGTATTTT. Full variable domain (remainder filled in from reference TRBV28 and TRBJ2-3): DVKVTQSSRYLVKRTGEKVFLECVQDMDHENMFWYRQDPGLGLRLIYFSYDVKMKEKGDIPEGYSVSREKKERFSLILESASTNQTSMYLCASRPFSGSLKSTDTQYFGPGTRLTVL.

This clonotype is categorized as medium-sized. This chain uses TRBV29-1 with TRBJ2-1; TRBD2 agrees at 9 bases. The CDR3 is 14 residues long. Germline V gene lookup returns CDR1 SQVTM and CDR2 ANQGSEA. V dropped 6 bases and J dropped 9; count of bases not matched to a gene: 12. The CDR3 loop reads CSVASGAPPSEQFF. The CDR3, as DNA: TGCAGCGTAGCTAGCGGGGCCCCCCCGAGTGAGCAGTTCTTC.

The V and J genes are TRBV27 and TRBJ2-5; D ambiguous. Trimming stripped 6 bases from V and 5 bases from J, with 16 bases between. The CDR3 contains 14 residues. Germline V gene data show CDR1 as MNHEY and CDR2 as SMNVEV (reference sequence). CDR3 nucleotide sequence: TGTGCCAGCAGGGTCACTTGGAACGGGGAGACCCAGTACTTC. It encodes CASRVTWNGETQYF.

This clonotype was detected many times. This chain links TRBV20-1 with TRBJ2-7, with D possibly matching TRBD2 (5 bases). V lost 3 bases, J lost 0 bases, and 12 bases lay in between. Germline lookup yields CDR1 DFQATT and CDR2 SNEGSKA (reference sequence). The CDR3 has 14 amino acids. DNA for the CDR3: TGCAGTGCTAGCCCCCCCCGGGACTCCTACGAGCAGTACTTC. Amino acids: CSASPPRDSYEQYF.

The gene calls are TRBV3-1 and TRBJ2-2; 8 bases match TRBD2. Germline-derived CDR1 and CDR2 are LGHDT and YNNKEL (reference sequence). The CDR3 spans 16 residues. The trim removed 2 bases at V and 5 bases at J, leaving 7 bases unmatched. The CDR3 bases are TGTGCCAGCAGCCAACATGGGACTAGGGGAACCGGGGAGCTGTTTTTT. This encodes CASSQHGTRGTGELFF.

The table lists this clonotype with many counts. The V call is TRBV28, the J call TRBJ2-7; perhaps TRBD1 as D (6 bases). The germline V gene encodes CDR1 MDHEN and CDR2 SYDVKM. The CDR3 sequence is 12 residues long. Trimming removed 3 bases at V and 3 bases at J, with 6 bases between. This CDR3 reads CASSLDSYEQYF. The CDR3 nucleotides are TGTGCCAGCAGTTTGGACAGCTACGAGCAGTACTTC. The full variable domain, rest sourced from reference TRBV28 and TRBJ2-7, is DVKVTQSSRYLVKRTGEKVFLECVQDMDHENMFWYRQDPGLGLRLIYFSYDVKMKEKGDIPEGYSVSREKKERFSLILESASTNQTSMYLCASSLDSYEQYFGPGTRLTVT.

The sample holds many counts of this clonotype. CDR3 coding DNA: TGTGCCAGCAGTTTAAAGAGCTCCTACGAGCAGTACTTC. Its translation: CASSLKSSYEQYF. The V and J genes are TRBV27 and TRBJ2-7; D gene uncertain. This CDR3 is built from 13 residues. Germline loops: CDR1 MNHEY, CDR2 SMNVEV (reference sequence). With 2 bases removed from V and 0 bases from J, the gap between germline ends came to 5 bases.

This clonotype was recorded many times. V and J are TRBV24-1 and TRBJ1-4; unclear D gene. Per the germline V gene, CDR1 is KGHDR and CDR2 is SFDVKD. The ends were cut back, 6 bases at V and 6 bases at J, with 10 bases in the middle. The CDR3 is 13 amino acids. CDR3 bases: TGTGCCACCAGTCGAGGCAGATATGAAAAACTGTTTTTT. It encodes CATSRGRYEKLFF.

This clonotype was recorded many times. This chain links TRBV15 with TRBJ1-5, with TRBD1 as a possible D gene (5 bases). The CDR3 extends over 16 amino acids. V lost 3 bases and J lost 6, with 18 bases in between. The germline gives CDR1 LNHNV, CDR2 YYDKDF (reference sequence). The CDR3 protein is CATSSAGERGSQPQHF. Here the CDR3 DNA reads TGTGCCACCAGCAGTGCTGGGGAAAGGGGATCTCAGCCCCAGCATTTT.

This clonotype appeared a few times. The chain carries TRBV12-3 or TRBV12-4 and TRBJ2-5; D is unclear. This CDR3 spans 14 amino acids. Trimming left V 3 bases short and J 7 bases short, with 15 bases between. DNA for the CDR3: TGTGCCAGCAGTTTCGGGCCTCTTCTCTTGACCCAGTACTTC. The encoded protein is CASSFGPLLLTQYF.

The sample holds many counts of this clonotype. The genes are TRBV2 and TRBJ2-1, with 12 bases aligning to TRBD2. V lost 8 bases and J lost 7; bases outside the gene matches: 9. Germline V gene sequence: CDR1 SNHLY, CDR2 FYNNEI. This CDR3 comprises 15 residues. The CDR3 nucleotides read TGTGCCAGCCCTGGACTAGCGGGGAGAAGGAATGAGCAGTTCTTC. Translating it yields CASPGLAGRRNEQFF.

In this sample, this clonotype is medium-sized. The chain uses TRBV7-2 and TRBJ2-1; no clear D gene. CDR3 length: 13 amino acids. V gave up 5 bases and J gave up 9 bases, with 14 bases separating them. Germline V gene sequence: CDR1 SGHTA, CDR2 FQGNSA. In DNA, the CDR3 is TGTGCCAGCAGCCCGGCCCGGGCCGCTGAGCAGTTCTTC. Translated, it gives CASSPARAAEQFF.

There are a few counts of this clonotype. The rearrangement uses TRBV18 and TRBJ2-3; D unclear. From germline, CDR1 is KGHSH and CDR2 LQKENI. The CDR3 contains 13 residues. Trimming removed 2 bases from V and 2 bases from J, with 5 bases in between. CDR3 in amino acids: CASSPGPTDTQYF. CDR3 in DNA: TGTGCCAGCTCACCAGGGCCCACAGATACGCAGTATTTT.

This clonotype was observed many times. V and J are TRBV5-1 and TRBJ2-5; D is undetermined. This CDR3 spans 13 amino acids. The germline V gene has CDR1 SGHRS and CDR2 YFSETQ. V gave up 4 bases and J gave up 4 bases, with 11 bases separating them. CDR3 sequence reads: CASSRAGIETQYF. CDR3 DNA sequence: TGCGCCAGCAGCAGGGCCGGAATAGAGACCCAGTACTTC.

This clonotype was picked up many times. The gene calls are TRBV6-6 and TRBJ2-4, with D maybe TRBD1 (5 bases). CDR1 and CDR2 (germline): MNHNY, SVGAGI (reference sequence). CDR3 length equals 14 residues. The V end was cut by 8 bases, the J end by 0 bases, with 11 bases between. CDR3 in amino acids: CASSDTLAKNIQYF. The DNA of the CDR3 is TGTGCCAGCTCGGACACACTAGCCAAAAACATTCAGTACTTC.

This clonotype has more than one count but fewer than ten. V and J are TRBV7-2 and TRBJ2-2; 8 nucleotides agree with TRBD2. CDR1 and CDR2 (germline): SGHTA, FQGNSA. Trimming took 1 base from V and 5 from J; bases not matched to a gene: 6. The CDR3 loop spans 16 amino acids. The CDR3 DNA follows: TGTGCCAGCAGCTTAGACGGGAGGGCCGGGACCGGGGAGCTGTTTTTT. This translates into CASSLDGRAGTGELFF.